Described below is a single T cell receptor (beta chain) sequence and its context. Its antigen is still unknown. The sample originates from a study of shared clonotypes between healthy human individuals. In replicate PCRs of sorted subsets, approximately 200 ng DNA, about 30,000 T cell genomes, was used. Here immunoSEQ multiplex PCR was the method, and the copy in TCRdb shows in-frame clones only, minus some. The sample consists of approximately 1.5 million clones, approximately 98.5% of them appearing once. Both subsets, CD45RA+ naive and CD45RA-negative memory, were split from the CD4+ cells. The germline CDR1 and CDR2 sequences are SGDLS and YYNGEE. Trimming cost V 0 bases and J 6 bases, with 10 bases left between them. The CDR3 is 14 residues long. Study results and caveats: Since donors were few, the genetic and exposure-history diversity represented was limited. Naive subsets generally had larger estimated richness than memory subsets.

The TCR was taken from a young man in good health. The chain uses TRBV9 and TRBJ2-1; D call uncertain. The sequenced material came from naive CD4+ T cells sorted from blood. Subset specified: CD45RA+ positively selected. The CDR3 here is CASSVGPLGNEQFF. The DNA for the CDR3 is TGTGCCAGCAGCGTAGGGCCCCTTGGCAATGAGCAGTTCTTC.